This passage covers 5 T cell receptor beta chains from one sample sequenced in a study of control samples from healthy donors and cancer patients (dated by TCRdb to 2018 to 2021). The library was produced with the immunoSEQ multiplex PCR assay. The clones in this table, taken by TCRdb from immuneACCESS, are in-frame only. Not every clone is retained; where verified, under half of the shortfall comes from an unresolved V gene, and the cause of the rest is unknown. This sample comprises 170,000 or so clones, 90% of them detected only once. The ten largest clones add up to around 1.5% of the sample. Material for sequencing was blood. The receptors were gathered from a woman between 45 and 60 years old in good health.

On this clone itself: It may be a read error: a sequence one base away is much more abundant. CDR3 DNA sequence: TGTGCCAGCAGCCAAGTTGCTGGAAACACCATATATTTT. Protein: CASSQVAGNTIYF. The chain recombines TRBV3-1 (or the pseudogene TRBV3-2) with TRBJ1-3; D unresolved. There are 13 residues in the CDR3. The germline V gene encodes CDR1 LGHDT and CDR2 YNNKEL (reference sequence). V lost 1 base and J 2 bases, leaving 3 bases between the germline ends.

The chain has TRBV6-5 and TRBJ2-2; possibly TRBD1 for D (6 bases). Germline V gene data show CDR1 as MNHEY and CDR2 as SVGAGI. CDR3 length: 15 residues. Trimming cost V 0 bases and J 7 bases, with 12 bases left between them. DNA for the CDR3: TGTGCCAGCAGTTACTCGGGGGCTGGTGGCGGGGAGCTGTTTTTT. It is translated as CASSYSGAGGGELFF.

The chain has TRBV2 and TRBJ1-6; D is perhaps TRBD1 (6 bases). This CDR3 spans 12 amino acids. Germline lookup yields CDR1 SNHLY and CDR2 FYNNEI. Trimming shortened V by 4 bases and J by 14 bases, and 12 bases separated the two germline ends. CDR3 loop: CASSVQGQALHF. CDR3 coding DNA: TGTGCCAGCAGTGTGCAGGGGCAGGCCCTCCACTTT.

This chain connects TRBV19 to TRBJ1-1; the D gene is possibly TRBD1 (5 bases). Trimming stripped 6 bases from V and 4 bases from J, with 18 bases between. Germline assignment: CDR1 LNHDA and CDR2 SQIVND (reference sequence). This CDR3 has 15 amino acids. The DNA of the CDR3 is TGTGCCAGTAGAGACCCGGGGGGGAGTAGCACTGAAGCTTTCTTT. Protein sequence: CASRDPGGSSTEAFF. The full variable domain, in which reference TRBV19 and TRBJ1-1 provide the parts outside the CDR3, is DGGITQSPKYLFRKEGQNVTLSCEQNLNHDAMYWYRQDPGQGLRLIYYSQIVNDFQKGDIAEGYSVSREKKESFPLTVTSAQKNPTAFYLCASRDPGGSSTEAFFGQGTRLTVV.

This clone was found once. The rearrangement links TRBV10-3 to TRBJ2-1; tentatively, D is TRBD1 (6 bases). CDR1 is ENHRY, CDR2 SYGVKD, per germline. The V and J ends lost 6 bases and 0 bases respectively, with 12 bases between them. The CDR3 sequence is 15 residues long. The CDR3 DNA reads as TGTGCCATCAGCCTAAACAGGGACTCCTACAATGAGCAGTTCTTC. Translation gives CAISLNRDSYNEQFF.